The sequence of this T cell receptor beta chain was determined in a study of shared clonotypes between healthy human individuals. Whole-study results and caveats: Compared with memory subsets, naive subsets generally had larger estimated richness.

Sequenced by immunoSEQ multiplex PCR; TCRdb stores in-frame clones only, minus some. The data show about 2.1 million clones, around 95% seen once. V lost 6 bases to trimming and J lost 8 bases, with 10 bases between them. The CDR3 is 12 residues long. CDR1 is LNHDA and CDR2 is SQIVND in the germline V gene (reference sequence). A remark on this clone: Its antigen is still unknown.

CD45RO-negative cells were positively selected for CCR7, leaving out terminally differentiated effector memory CD45RA+ cells. Sequenced: naive CD8+ T cells from PBMCs. The clonotype originates from a young man in good health. Some clones in this sample may be carry-over from other donors' samples. This chain connects TRBV19 to TRBJ1-4, with D possibly being TRBD1 (5 bases). The CDR3 coding sequence is TGTGCCAGTAGAGGGGAATGGGAAAAACTGTTTTTT. This codes for CASRGEWEKLFF.